The 32 T cell receptor beta chains given below trace back to one sample, sequenced in a study of spatial heterogeneity in lung cancer. Each CDR3 protein gets one entry after TCRdb re-called the 5' RACE reads with MiXCR. The sample carries some 64,000 distinct CDR3 sequences, less than 10% recorded once. As for time point: sample taken at primary tumor resection. Unsorted whole RNA samples from tumor, nontumor lung or frozen PBMC were sequenced. The sequenced sample was PBMCs, obtained at surgery. The receptor set was obtained from a female donor with early-stage non-small cell lung cancer.

The table lists this clonotype with a few counts. This sequence joins TRBV6-6 and TRBJ1-4; no clear D. In germline, CDR1 is MNHNY, CDR2 SVGAGI (reference sequence). With 3 bases removed from V and 8 bases from J, the gap between germline ends came to 7 bases. CDR3 length: 12 amino acids. DNA for the CDR3: TGTGCCAGCAGTTATGCGTTGGAAAAACTGTTTTTT. Amino acid sequence: CASSYALEKLFF.

This clonotype was seen ten or more times. The chain couples TRBV12-3 or TRBV12-4 to TRBJ1-6, with 9 bases matching TRBD1. CDR3 length: 14 amino acids. Trimming took 4 bases from V and 7 from J; bases not matched to a gene: 2. CDR3 in amino acids: CASSSTGGNSPLHF. The CDR3 DNA follows: TGTGCCAGCAGTTCGACAGGGGGAAATTCACCCCTCCACTTT.

The chain couples TRBV29-1 to TRBJ2-3; 10 nucleotides agree with TRBD1. This CDR3 region has 14 residues. Germline CDR1 SQVTM, CDR2 ANQGSEA. The junction had 3 bases not matched to a gene; V was cut back by 1 base and J by 5 bases. CDR3 in amino acids: CSVEGTGGRDTQYF. CDR3 nucleotides: TGCAGCGTTGAAGGGACAGGGGGGCGAGATACGCAGTATTTT.

This clonotype was detected a few times. This chain connects TRBV20-1 to TRBJ2-3, with D tentatively TRBD2 (5 bases). Trimming removed 1 base at V and 1 base at J, with 12 bases between. The germline CDR1 and CDR2 sequences are DFQATT and SNEGSKA (reference sequence). The CDR3 sequence is 15 residues long. The CDR3, as DNA: TGCAGTGCTAGAGGGGGAGCGCTTGGCACAGATACGCAGTATTTT. Its translation: CSARGGALGTDTQYF.

This clonotype was recorded many times. This chain uses TRBV24-1 with TRBJ2-6; the D gene is possibly TRBD1 (6 bases). The germline V gene encodes CDR1 KGHDR and CDR2 SFDVKD. The germline V and J ends were trimmed by 0 bases and 2 bases, with 10 bases remaining between them. The CDR3 totals 17 residues. CDR3 loop: CATSDLQTGTGANVLTF. CDR3 sequence (DNA): TGTGCCACCAGTGATTTGCAAACAGGGACTGGGGCCAACGTCCTGACTTTC.

Only a few counts were recorded for this clonotype. This chain joins TRBV30 and TRBJ1-1; D call uncertain. Germline lookup yields CDR1 GTSNPN and CDR2 SVGIG (reference sequence). V lost 2 bases to trimming and J lost 6 bases, with 16 bases between them. CDR3 length: 14 amino acids. CDR3 bases: TGTGCCTGGAGTAGGCTGGCGATAGGCGCTGAAGCTTTCTTT. This gives the protein CAWSRLAIGAEAFF.

This clonotype was picked up many times. The rearrangement links TRBV20-1 to TRBJ2-7; TRBD1 matches at 8 bases. The CDR3 covers 14 residues. Germline lookup yields CDR1 DFQATT and CDR2 SNEGSKA (reference sequence). With 0 bases clipped from V and 3 bases from J, the junction kept 4 bases outside the gene matches. The CDR3, as DNA: TGCAGTGCTAGAGATCAGGGGGCTCTCTACGAGCAGTACGTC. Protein product: CSARDQGALYEQYV.

In this sample, this clonotype is medium-sized. CDR3 nucleotides: TGTGCCAGCAGTATGGACACCGGGGAGCTGTTTTTT. Amino acid sequence: CASSMDTGELFF. The rearrangement joins TRBV7-2 to TRBJ2-2; D ambiguous. From germline, CDR1 is SGHTA and CDR2 FQGNSA. The length of the CDR3 is 12 residues. Trimming stripped 6 bases from V and 3 bases from J, with 5 bases between. The full variable domain, its missing parts supplied by reference TRBV7-2 and TRBJ2-2, is GAGVSQSPSNKVTEKGKDVELRCDPISGHTALYWYRQSLGQGLEFLIYFQGNSAPDKSGLPSDRFSAERTGGSVSTLTIQRTQQEDSAVYLCASSMDTGELFFGEGSRLTVL.

This clonotype showed up just a few times. The rearrangement uses TRBV12-3 or TRBV12-4 and TRBJ2-3, with D unclear. Trimming pared 3 bases from V and 0 bases from J, leaving 10 bases between. CDR3 length: 15 residues. The CDR3 DNA sequence: TGTGCCAGCAGTTTCCGCCCCCCTAGCACAGATACGCAGTATTTT. Translating it yields CASSFRPPSTDTQYF.

As regards this clonotype: Compared with germline, one end of the junction differs, possibly owing to a read error. The J gene is TRBJ2-3, the V gene TRBV28; 7 bases map to TRBD2. The CDR3 is 15 amino acids. CDR1 is MDHEN, CDR2 SYDVKM, per germline. Here the CDR3 reads CASSSGAGVTNTQYF. CDR3 sequence (DNA): TGTGCCAGCAGTAGCGGGGCGGGAGTCACAAATACGCAGTATTTT. The full variable domain, rest sourced from reference TRBV28 and TRBJ2-3, is DVKVTQSSRYLVKRTGEKVFLECVQDMDHENMFWYRQDPGLGLRLIYFSYDVKMKEKGDIPEGYSVSREKKERFSLILESASTNQTSMYLCASSSGAGVTNTQYFGPGTRLTVL.

The chain uses TRBV6-6 and TRBJ2-3, with D hard to call. The CDR3 length is 17 residues. Germline V gives CDR1 MNHNY, CDR2 SVGAGI (reference sequence). V was clipped by 0 bases and J by 6 bases, with 19 bases between them. CDR3 protein: CASSYSVRQILTDTQYF. CDR3 DNA sequence: TGTGCCAGCAGTTACTCCGTACGTCAAATCTTGACGGATACGCAGTATTTT.

The J gene is TRBJ2-6, the V gene TRBV19; 8 bases map to TRBD1. In germline, CDR1 is LNHDA, CDR2 SQIVND (reference sequence). V lost 1 base and J lost 2; bases outside the gene matches: 10. CDR3 size: 19 residues. The CDR3 coding sequence is TGTGCCAGTAGTATAGCCCGGGACAGGTTCAGAACTGGGGCCAACGTCCTGACTTTC. Translation: CASSIARDRFRTGANVLTF.

This chain connects TRBV7-9 to TRBJ2-5; D is perhaps TRBD2 (5 bases). The germline V gene encodes CDR1 SEHNR and CDR2 FQNEAQ (reference sequence). The germline V and J ends were trimmed by 3 bases and 4 bases, with 15 bases remaining between them. This CDR3 contains 15 residues. The CDR3 sequence: CASSFALGGGETQYF. DNA for the CDR3: TGTGCCAGCAGCTTTGCACTAGGAGGCGGAGAGACCCAGTACTTC.

This clonotype was detected ten times or more. J is TRBJ2-6 and V is TRBV28; 9 positions match TRBD1. V trimming: 9 bases; J trimming: 0 bases; junction bases outside the gene matches: 9. The CDR3 loop spans 17 amino acids. From germline, CDR1 is MDHEN and CDR2 SYDVKM. The CDR3 region is CASRRGQGGSGANVLTF. CDR3 in DNA: TGTGCCAGTAGACGGGGACAGGGAGGCTCTGGGGCCAACGTCCTGACTTTC.

The sample holds many counts of this clonotype. V and J are TRBV29-1 and TRBJ2-1; 8 positions agree with TRBD2. The CDR3 totals 13 residues. From germline, CDR1 is SQVTM and CDR2 ANQGSEA. Germline trimming cut 3 bases from V and 6 bases from J; bases unmatched to any gene: 4. CDR3 region: CSVERGALNEQFF. The CDR3 DNA reads TGCAGCGTTGAGCGGGGGGCCCTCAATGAGCAGTTCTTC.

This clonotype was observed a few times. The chain uses TRBV12-3 or TRBV12-4 and TRBJ1-1, with 7 bases aligning to TRBD1. Trimming at V came to 7 bases and at J to 7 bases, leaving 9 bases not matched to a gene. This CDR3 contains 13 residues. The chain's CDR3 is CASNLPGTDEAFF. As DNA, the CDR3 is TGTGCCAGCAATCTCCCCGGGACAGATGAAGCTTTCTTT.

This clonotype was observed at least ten times. The rearrangement joins TRBV5-1 to TRBJ2-3, with TRBD1 identical over 8 bases. With 3 bases clipped from V and 1 base from J, the junction kept 1 base outside the gene matches. CDR1 and CDR2 (germline): SGHRS, YFSETQ. The CDR3 runs 14 residues. The CDR3 bases are TGCGCCAGCAGCTCAGGGGGCGGCACAGATACGCAGTATTTT. Protein sequence: CASSSGGGTDTQYF.

This chain connects TRBV7-7 to TRBJ2-2; no reliable D call. The V end lost 1 base, the J end lost 1 base, and 10 bases lay between the germline ends. Germline V gene lookup returns CDR1 SSHAT and CDR2 FNYEAQ (reference sequence). The CDR3 extends over 16 amino acids. CDR3 loop: CASSLDRPLNTGELFF. Written as DNA, the CDR3 is TGTGCCAGCAGCTTAGACAGACCCTTGAACACCGGGGAGCTGTTTTTT.

This clonotype has ten or more counts. The chain employs TRBV3-1 and TRBJ2-3; TRBD2 aligns across 14 bases. V was clipped by 4 bases and J by 5 bases; unmatched bases: 5. Germline-derived CDR1 and CDR2 are LGHDT and YNNKEL (reference sequence). This CDR3 is 16 amino acids long. CDR3 in amino acids: CASSPSGTSGGDTQYF. Written as DNA, the CDR3 is TGTGCCAGCAGCCCCTCCGGGACTAGCGGGGGAGATACGCAGTATTTT.

The V call is TRBV20-1, the J call TRBJ1-6; unclear D gene. This CDR3 is built from 16 residues. V dropped 0 bases and J dropped 6 bases, with 15 bases sitting between them. Germline CDR1 DFQATT, CDR2 SNEGSKA (reference sequence). CDR3 in amino acids: CSARDRPALPNSPLHF. For the CDR3, the DNA is TGCAGTGCTAGAGATCGCCCGGCCCTCCCTAATTCACCCCTCCACTTT.

The chain combines TRBV15 with TRBJ2-6; D might be TRBD1 (5 bases). This CDR3 contains 18 residues. With 0 bases removed from V and 4 bases from J, the gap between germline ends came to 16 bases. Germline V gene lookup returns CDR1 LNHNV and CDR2 YYDKDF (reference sequence). The CDR3 spells CATSRDRVESSGANVLTF. The CDR3 DNA follows: TGTGCCACCAGCAGAGACAGGGTAGAATCTTCCGGGGCCAACGTCCTGACTTTC.

This sequence joins TRBV6-6 and TRBJ2-6; D possibly matches TRBD1 or TRBD2 (5 bases each). Germline-derived CDR1 and CDR2 are MNHNY and SVGAGI (reference sequence). V lost 0 bases and J lost 4, with 7 bases in between. This CDR3 comprises 15 residues. Here the CDR3 DNA reads TGTGCCAGCAGTTACTCGGGGACCGGGGCCAACGTCCTGACTTTC. Its protein is CASSYSGTGANVLTF.

This chain uses TRBV3-1 with TRBJ2-4; tentatively, D is TRBD2 (6 bases). The germline CDR1 and CDR2 sequences are LGHDT and YNNKEL (reference sequence). The CDR3 runs to 17 residues. V was cut by 4 bases and J by 3 bases, with 19 bases left in between. The CDR3 spells CASSPLLIADIKNIQYF. In DNA form, the CDR3 reads TGTGCCAGCAGCCCGCTGTTGATAGCGGATATCAAAAACATTCAGTACTTC.

This clonotype was seen more than once but under ten times. J is TRBJ1-1 and V is TRBV11-3; tentatively, D is TRBD1 (6 bases). The CDR3 has 13 residues. V shed 3 bases and J shed 3 bases, with 8 bases lying between them. Germline V lookup: CDR1 SGHNT, CDR2 YENEEA. CDR3 loop: CASSLGHDTEAFF. CDR3 nucleotides: TGTGCCAGCAGCTTGGGACACGACACTGAAGCTTTCTTT.

This clonotype was seen many times. The V gene is TRBV12-3 or TRBV12-4, the J gene TRBJ2-3; D possibly corresponds to TRBD1 (6 bases). V was cut by 5 bases and J by 5 bases, with 11 bases left in between. The CDR3 extends over 13 amino acids. CDR3 bases: TGTGCCAGCAGTGGACAGTTAGGAGATACGCAGTATTTT. This translates into CASSGQLGDTQYF.

This clonotype appeared many times. The rearrangement links TRBV5-1 to TRBJ2-1; D gene ambiguous. The CDR3 contains 13 residues. CDR1 SGHRS and CDR2 YFSETQ come from the germline V gene. Trimming removed 0 bases from V and 12 bases from J, with 13 bases in between. CDR3 sequence (DNA): TGCGCCAGCAGCTTGGACGTAGTTGGGGTGCAGTTCTTC. Translation: CASSLDVVGVQFF.

This clonotype was counted at least ten times. The V gene is TRBV20-1, the J gene TRBJ1-5; TRBD1 might be the D (5 bases). The CDR3 has 12 amino acids. CDR1 is DFQATT and CDR2 is SNEGSKA in the germline V gene (reference sequence). Deletions cut 8 bases from V and 4 bases from J, with 12 bases between. The CDR3, as DNA: TGCAGTACAAACCAGGGAAATCAGCCCCAGCATTTT. Amino acids: CSTNQGNQPQHF.

Concerning this clonotype: One end of the junction is discordant with germline, which a read error may explain. This sequence joins TRBV10-3 and TRBJ2-5; D is perhaps TRBD1 (5 bases). The V gene's germline CDR1 is ENHRY and CDR2 SYGVKD. This CDR3 is built from 13 residues. The CDR3 region has the DNA TGTGTCATCGGGCAGGGCCAGGTGGAGACCCAGTACTTC. Amino acid sequence: CVIGQGQVETQYF.

This clonotype was recorded at least ten times. The chain carries TRBV28 and TRBJ2-3; 10 bases align to TRBD1. V trimming: 5 bases; J trimming: 0 bases; junction bases outside the gene matches: 5. This CDR3 has 16 amino acids. Germline V gene sequence: CDR1 MDHEN, CDR2 SYDVKM. Here the CDR3 DNA reads TGTGCCAGCAGTGGCCGGGGACAGGGGAGCACAGATACGCAGTATTTT. Amino acids: CASSGRGQGSTDTQYF.

This clonotype appeared a few times. This chain uses TRBV27 with TRBJ2-1, with 9 positions matching TRBD2. CDR3 length: 14 amino acids. Germline V gives CDR1 MNHEY, CDR2 SMNVEV (reference sequence). Trimming took 5 bases from V and 3 from J; bases not matched to a gene: 2. CDR3 region: CASSGGGDYNEQFF. The CDR3 DNA sequence: TGTGCCAGCAGTGGCGGGGGGGACTACAATGAGCAGTTCTTC.

In its sample, this clonotype was seen once. V gene TRBV2 combines with J gene TRBJ1-1, with 8 bases identical to TRBD1. The germline CDR1 and CDR2 sequences are SNHLY and FYNNEI. J lost 11 bases, V lost 4 bases, and 9 bases had no gene match. The CDR3 sequence is 13 residues long. This CDR3 reads CASSAFVTGVAFF. CDR3 DNA sequence: TGTGCCAGCAGTGCCTTCGTGACAGGGGTCGCTTTCTTT. Full variable domain (missing parts from reference TRBV2 and TRBJ1-1): EPEVTQTPSHQVTQMGQEVILRCVPISNHLYFYWYRQILGQKVEFLVSFYNNEISEKSEIFDDQFSVERPDGSNFTLKIRSTKLEDSAMYFCASSAFVTGVAFFGQGTRLTVV.

This clonotype has a handful of counts. V usage is TRBV29-1 and J usage is TRBJ2-1; tentatively, D is TRBD2 (6 bases). CDR1 and CDR2 from the germline V gene are SQVTM and ANQGSEA. V was pared by 1 base and J by 6 bases, with 10 bases between. This CDR3 is built from 13 residues. The CDR3 spells CSVEGLDGNEQFF. The DNA for the CDR3 is TGCAGCGTTGAAGGACTAGACGGCAATGAGCAGTTCTTC.